The 28 T cell receptor beta chains in this list originate from one sample, sequenced in a study of blood T cell repertoires in COVID-19. Using immunoSEQ multiplex PCR, the repertoire was profiled, and TCRdb retains in-frame clones only, with some absent. The repertoire includes around 53,000 clones, about 86% of them detected once, and around 6.4% sits in the top ten. Specimen: peripheral blood. Receptor source: an older woman with COVID-19, enrolled during active disease.

This rearrangement joins TRBV25-1 to TRBJ2-1; D perhaps matches TRBD1 (5 bases). The CDR3 is 15 residues long. Germline V CDR1 and CDR2: MGHDK, SYGVNS. Between the trimmed V and J ends, which lost 1 base and 9 bases, there was a span of 16 bases. CDR3 coding DNA: TGTGCCAGCAGTGAATGGGCCCGGACATTGGGTGAGCAGTTCTTC. It specifies CASSEWARTLGEQFF.

This chain joins TRBV6-5 and TRBJ1-5; a weak D match, TRBD1 (6 bases). The CDR3 sequence is 14 residues long. Deletions cut 6 bases from V and 6 bases from J, with 15 bases between. Germline CDR1 reads MNHEY; CDR2 reads SVGAGI. CDR3 loop: CASRSGEGGQPQHF. The CDR3, as DNA: TGTGCCAGCAGGTCGGGGGAGGGGGGTCAGCCCCAGCATTTT.

This clone showed up just once. The rearrangement links TRBV11-2 to TRBJ2-3; 10 nucleotides line up with TRBD2. The length of the CDR3 is 16 residues. Germline V lookup: CDR1 SGHAT, CDR2 FQNNGV. With 2 bases clipped from V and 2 bases from J, the junction kept 4 bases outside the gene matches. DNA of the CDR3: TGTGCCAGCAGCTTAACTAGCGGGACTTTCACAGATACGCAGTATTTT. Translated: CASSLTSGTFTDTQYF.

The chain joins TRBV7-9 to TRBJ2-7; 8 bases match TRBD2. CDR1 SEHNR and CDR2 FQNEAQ come from the germline V gene (reference sequence). After removal of 6 bases from V and 2 bases from J, the junction contained 6 bases not matched to a gene. The CDR3 length is 14 residues. This CDR3 reads CASSMQGLAYEQYF. The CDR3 bases are TGTGCCAGCAGTATGCAGGGACTAGCCTACGAGCAGTACTTC.

The chain employs TRBV19 and TRBJ2-1; maybe TRBD2 (6 bases). This CDR3 comprises 13 residues. Germline assignment: CDR1 LNHDA and CDR2 SQIVND (reference sequence). Between the trimmed V and J ends, which lost 11 bases and 5 bases, there was a span of 16 bases. DNA of the CDR3: TGTGCCGGCCGGGACTCCTTCCACAATGAGCAGTTCTTC. Its translation: CAGRDSFHNEQFF. The full variable domain, rest sourced from reference TRBV19 and TRBJ2-1, is DGGITQSPKYLFRKEGQNVTLSCEQNLNHDAMYWYRQDPGQGLRLIYYSQIVNDFQKGDIAEGYSVSREKKESFPLTVTSAQKNPTAFYLCAGRDSFHNEQFFGPGTRLTVL.

The J gene is TRBJ2-1, the V gene TRBV7-2; possibly TRBD2 for D (6 bases). The CDR3 contains 17 residues. The germline V and J ends were trimmed by 3 bases and 5 bases, with 20 bases remaining between them. Per the germline V gene, CDR1 is SGHTA and CDR2 is FQGNSA. CDR3 in amino acids: CASSFGRATWGDNEQFF. CDR3 in DNA: TGTGCCAGCAGCTTTGGTAGGGCTACATGGGGGGACAATGAGCAGTTCTTC.

This clone was counted between two and nine times. DNA for the CDR3: TGTGCCTGGGGGGATGGGGCGACCCGCTACGAGCAGTACTTC. Amino acid sequence: CAWGDGATRYEQYF. The chain employs TRBV30 and TRBJ2-7, with D tentatively TRBD1 (5 bases). The CDR3 has 14 amino acids. Germline CDR1 reads GTSNPN; CDR2 reads SVGIG (reference sequence). Trimming shortened V by 5 bases and J by 3 bases, and 17 bases separated the two germline ends.

The rearrangement links TRBV5-1 to TRBJ2-1; 9 nucleotides agree with TRBD1. Germline V gene sequence: CDR1 SGHRS, CDR2 YFSETQ. This CDR3 is 16 amino acids long. V shed 2 bases and J 3 bases; nucleotides not matched to a gene: 6. The CDR3 spells CASSFNPGQGYNEQFF. Here the CDR3 DNA reads TGCGCCAGCAGCTTTAATCCGGGACAGGGCTACAATGAGCAGTTCTTC.

This clone showed up just once. This sequence joins TRBV28 and TRBJ1-3; maybe TRBD1 (5 bases). CDR1 is MDHEN, CDR2 SYDVKM, per germline. Trimming left V 5 bases short and J 0 bases short, with 11 bases between. CDR3 length equals 15 residues. In DNA form, the CDR3 reads TGTGCCAGCAGTCCCCAACAGGCCTCTGGAAACACCATATATTTT. Its protein product is CASSPQQASGNTIYF.

This clone appeared a few times. V gene TRBV30 combines with J gene TRBJ1-5, with 8 bases matching TRBD1. The V gene end was trimmed by 3 bases and the J gene end by 3 bases; junction bases not matched to a gene: 4. The CDR3 loop spans 14 amino acids. CDR1 and CDR2 from the germline V gene are GTSNPN and SVGIG (reference sequence). The CDR3 DNA reads TGTGCCTGGAGCCGGGACAGGACCAATCAGCCCCAGCATTTT. Its translation: CAWSRDRTNQPQHF.

The V gene is TRBV3-1 (or the pseudogene TRBV3-2), the J gene TRBJ2-3; 10 bases map to TRBD2. Trimming removed 6 bases from V and 2 bases from J; junction bases left unmatched: 5. Per the germline V gene, CDR1 is LGHDT and CDR2 is YNNKEL (reference sequence). This CDR3 region has 15 residues. The CDR3 DNA reads TGTGCCAGCAGATCCCTAGCGGGAGCCACAGATACGCAGTATTTT. Encoded protein: CASRSLAGATDTQYF.

The chain links TRBV19 to TRBJ2-1; 9 bases map to TRBD2. Germline trimming cut 8 bases from V and 7 bases from J; bases unmatched to any gene: 15. Looked up from germline, CDR1 is LNHDA and CDR2 is SQIVND (reference sequence). CDR3 length: 16 amino acids. The CDR3 DNA sequence: TGTGCCAGTGACAGCGGTATGCGGGAGGGCCGGAATGAGCAGTTCTTC. The encoded protein is CASDSGMREGRNEQFF.

The rearrangement joins TRBV20-1 to TRBJ1-2; D ambiguous. CDR3 length: 12 amino acids. Germline V gives CDR1 DFQATT, CDR2 SNEGSKA (reference sequence). The V end lost 3 bases, the J end lost 8 bases, and 13 bases lay between the germline ends. CDR3 loop: CSASLPAGGYTF. CDR3 DNA: TGCAGTGCTAGTCTTCCGGCGGGGGGCTACACCTTC.

The chain carries TRBV10-3 and TRBJ1-5; D unclear. This CDR3 has 13 amino acids. The V gene's germline CDR1 is ENHRY and CDR2 SYGVKD. The ends were cut back, 0 bases at V and 4 bases at J, with 4 bases in the middle. CDR3 region: CAISESQNQPQHF. For the CDR3, the DNA is TGTGCCATCAGTGAGTCTCAGAATCAGCCCCAGCATTTT.

This clone was detected once. J is TRBJ2-1 and V is TRBV6-5, with 7 bases fitting TRBD2. The V gene end was trimmed by 5 bases and the J gene end by 2 bases; junction bases not matched to a gene: 6. Germline assignment: CDR1 MNHEY and CDR2 SVGAGI. CDR3 size: 15 residues. The CDR3 sequence is CASSPSAGAYNEQFF. CDR3 sequence (DNA): TGTGCCAGCAGTCCGTCGGCGGGGGCCTACAATGAGCAGTTCTTC.

The chain employs TRBV2 and TRBJ1-2; TRBD1 matches at 12 bases. J gave up 4 bases and V 4 bases, and 7 bases lay outside the gene matches. The CDR3 sequence is 16 residues long. Germline assignment: CDR1 SNHLY and CDR2 FYNNEI. As DNA, the CDR3 is TGTGCCAGCAGTGGGGGGACAGGGGGCTACCCCTATGGCTACACCTTC. Translated, it gives CASSGGTGGYPYGYTF. The full variable domain, completed using reference TRBV2 and TRBJ1-2, is EPEVTQTPSHQVTQMGQEVILRCVPISNHLYFYWYRQILGQKVEFLVSFYNNEISEKSEIFDDQFSVERPDGSNFTLKIRSTKLEDSAMYFCASSGGTGGYPYGYTFGSGTRLTVV.

CDR3 in amino acids: CASSRGQGNQPQHF. CDR3 bases: TGTGCCAGCTCACGTGGACAGGGGAATCAGCCCCAGCATTTT. V and J are TRBV18 and TRBJ1-5, with 9 nucleotides matching TRBD1. The J segment lost 4 bases and the V segment lost 4 bases, leaving 2 bases of the junction unmatched. The germline gives CDR1 KGHSH, CDR2 LQKENI. The length of the CDR3 is 14 residues.

The chain employs TRBV28 and TRBJ2-5, with 13 bases fitting TRBD2. The CDR3 covers 15 residues. V gave up 6 bases and J gave up 4 bases; unmatched junction bases: 5. The germline V gene encodes CDR1 MDHEN and CDR2 SYDVKM. CDR3 sequence (DNA): TGTGCCAGCAGAACAAGACTAGCGGGAGGAGAGACCCAGTACTTC. It encodes CASRTRLAGGETQYF.

CDR3 DNA: TGTGCCAGCAGCCAAGGGCCAGGGGGCGGCGGGAGCGACGAGCAGTACTTC. Amino acid sequence: CASSQGPGGGGSDEQYF. The chain is built from TRBV3-1 (or the pseudogene TRBV3-2) and TRBJ2-7; the D gene is possibly TRBD1 (8 bases). The CDR3 covers 17 residues. V was trimmed by 1 base and J by 5 bases, leaving 21 bases between them. Germline CDR1 reads LGHDT; CDR2 reads YNNKEL (reference sequence).

This clone was seen only a few times. The rearrangement uses TRBV10-1 and TRBJ1-5; tentative D call: TRBD1 (5 bases). This CDR3 is 16 amino acids long. Germline values: CDR1 WNHNN, CDR2 SYGVQD (reference sequence). V lost 7 bases, J lost 9 bases, and 25 bases lay in between. CDR3 loop: CASTPPRGTEVLPQHF. CDR3 in DNA: TGCGCCAGCACCCCCCCACGGGGGACGGAGGTTCTGCCCCAGCATTTT.

This chain links TRBV7-9 with TRBJ1-2; D is ambiguous. The CDR3 is 14 residues long. The V end lost 1 base, the J end lost 4 bases, and 10 bases lay between the germline ends. Germline loops: CDR1 SEHNR, CDR2 FQNEAQ (reference sequence). The CDR3 here is CASSLGQAFYGYTF. CDR3 bases: TGTGCCAGCAGCTTAGGGCAGGCCTTCTATGGCTACACCTTC.

The chain is built from TRBV19 and TRBJ2-4, with 13 bases identical to TRBD2. The CDR3 sequence is 16 residues long. V trimming: 5 bases; J trimming: 8 bases; junction bases outside the gene matches: 9. Germline V gene data show CDR1 as LNHDA and CDR2 as SQIVND (reference sequence). CDR3 DNA: TGTGCCAGTAGTTTAAGACTAGCGGGAGGTCAGGACATTCAGTACTTC. Translating gives CASSLRLAGGQDIQYF. Combining the CDR3 with reference TRBV19 and TRBJ2-4 gives the whole variable domain DGGITQSPKYLFRKEGQNVTLSCEQNLNHDAMYWYRQDPGQGLRLIYYSQIVNDFQKGDIAEGYSVSREKKESFPLTVTSAQKNPTAFYLCASSLRLAGGQDIQYFGAGTRLSVL.

The J gene is TRBJ2-3, the V gene TRBV6-5, with unresolved D. V was clipped by 2 bases and J by 2 bases, with 5 bases between them. The CDR3 is 13 amino acids. Germline values: CDR1 MNHEY, CDR2 SVGAGI. This chain's CDR3 is CASSYLYTDTQYF. The CDR3, as DNA: TGTGCCAGCAGTTACCTGTACACAGATACGCAGTATTTT.

This rearrangement joins TRBV3-1 (or the pseudogene TRBV3-2) to TRBJ2-1, with D unclear. CDR1 and CDR2 (germline): LGHDT, YNNKEL (reference sequence). The ends were cut back, 1 base at V and 2 bases at J, with 12 bases in the middle. CDR3 size: 16 residues. The CDR3 DNA sequence: TGTGCCAGCAGCCAAGGTTGGAGCCCTGCCTACAATGAGCAGTTCTTC. It is translated as CASSQGWSPAYNEQFF.

The genes are TRBV6-5 and TRBJ2-5, with 7 bases lining up with TRBD1. This CDR3 is 13 amino acids long. V shed 7 bases, J shed 5 bases, and the junction held 7 bases outside the gene matches. Looked up from germline, CDR1 is MNHEY and CDR2 is SVGAGI. CDR3 protein: CASNPGTAETQYF. The DNA for the CDR3 is TGTGCCAGCAACCCGGGGACAGCTGAGACCCAGTACTTC.

This sequence joins TRBV5-5 and TRBJ2-7, with D possibly TRBD1 on 5 matching bases. The germline CDR1 and CDR2 sequences are SGHKS and YYEKEE (reference sequence). This CDR3 is 13 amino acids long. Between the trimmed V and J ends, which lost 5 bases and 6 bases, there was a span of 15 bases. This CDR3 is CASRLAGSGEQYF. CDR3 in DNA: TGTGCCAGCAGGTTAGCAGGGTCCGGCGAGCAGTACTTC.

CDR3 protein: CASSYHGTGFYEQYF. The CDR3 DNA is TGTGCCAGCAGTTACCACGGGACAGGTTTTTACGAGCAGTACTTC. The chain uses TRBV6-5 and TRBJ2-7, with 8 bases lining up with TRBD1. The V segment lost 2 bases and the J segment 4 bases; nucleotides outside the gene matches: 7. Germline V gene lookup returns CDR1 MNHEY and CDR2 SVGAGI. This CDR3 comprises 15 residues.

V usage is TRBV27 and J usage is TRBJ1-2; a weak D match, TRBD1 (6 bases). Trimming stripped 0 bases from V and 4 bases from J, with 12 bases between. The CDR3 has 15 residues. The germline V gene has CDR1 MNHEY and CDR2 SMNVEV (reference sequence). The CDR3 bases are TGTGCCAGCAGTTTATCGTTTACAGGGAGCTATGGCTACACCTTC. Translated: CASSLSFTGSYGYTF.